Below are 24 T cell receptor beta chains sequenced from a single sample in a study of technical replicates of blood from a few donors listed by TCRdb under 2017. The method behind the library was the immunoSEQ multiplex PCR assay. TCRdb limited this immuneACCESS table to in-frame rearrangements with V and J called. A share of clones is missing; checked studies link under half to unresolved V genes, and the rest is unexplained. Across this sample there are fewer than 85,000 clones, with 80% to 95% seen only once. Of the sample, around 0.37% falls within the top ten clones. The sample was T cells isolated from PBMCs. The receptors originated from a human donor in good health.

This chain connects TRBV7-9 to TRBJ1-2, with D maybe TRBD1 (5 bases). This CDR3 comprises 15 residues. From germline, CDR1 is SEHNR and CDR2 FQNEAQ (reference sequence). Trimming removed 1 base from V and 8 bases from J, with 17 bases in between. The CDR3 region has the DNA TGTGCCAGCAGCTTAGGGGTGGGGCGCGCATGGGGCTACACCTTC. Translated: CASSLGVGRAWGYTF.

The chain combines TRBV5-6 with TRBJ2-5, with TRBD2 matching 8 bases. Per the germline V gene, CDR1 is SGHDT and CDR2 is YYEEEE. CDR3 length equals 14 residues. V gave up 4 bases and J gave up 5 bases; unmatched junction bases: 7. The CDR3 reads CASSKRETIETQYF. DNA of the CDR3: TGTGCCAGCAGCAAGCGGGAGACGATTGAGACCCAGTACTTC.

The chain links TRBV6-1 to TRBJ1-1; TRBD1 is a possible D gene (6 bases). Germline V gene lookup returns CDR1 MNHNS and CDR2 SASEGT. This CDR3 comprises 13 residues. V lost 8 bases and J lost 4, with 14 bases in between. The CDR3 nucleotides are TGTGCCAGCGAGTCAGGGGCGGGCACTGAAGCTTTCTTT. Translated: CASESGAGTEAFF.

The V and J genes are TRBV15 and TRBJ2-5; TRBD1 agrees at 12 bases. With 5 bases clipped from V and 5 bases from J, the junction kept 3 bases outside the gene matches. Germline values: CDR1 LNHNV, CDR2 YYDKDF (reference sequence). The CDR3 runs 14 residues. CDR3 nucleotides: TGTGCCACCAGCGGGGACAGGGGGCGGGAGACCCAGTACTTC. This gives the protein CATSGDRGRETQYF.

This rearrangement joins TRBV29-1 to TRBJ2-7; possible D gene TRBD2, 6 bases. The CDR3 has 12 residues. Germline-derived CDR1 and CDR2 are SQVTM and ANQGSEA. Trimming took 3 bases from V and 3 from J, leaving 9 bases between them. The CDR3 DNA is TGCAGCGTTGATACGGGGGACTACGAGCAGTACTTC. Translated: CSVDTGDYEQYF.

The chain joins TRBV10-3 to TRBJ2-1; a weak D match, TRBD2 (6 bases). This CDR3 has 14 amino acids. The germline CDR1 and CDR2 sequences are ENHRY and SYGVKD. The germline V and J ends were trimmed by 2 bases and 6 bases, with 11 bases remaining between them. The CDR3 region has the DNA TGTGCCATCAGTGAGCCCCGGGAGCGCAATGAGCAGTTCTTC. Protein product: CAISEPRERNEQFF.

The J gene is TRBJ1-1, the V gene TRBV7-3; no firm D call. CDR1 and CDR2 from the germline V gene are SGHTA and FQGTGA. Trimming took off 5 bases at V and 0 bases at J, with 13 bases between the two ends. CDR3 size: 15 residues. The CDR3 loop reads CASSLRPVLNTEAFF. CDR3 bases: TGTGCCAGCAGCCTCAGGCCGGTACTGAACACTGAAGCTTTCTTT.

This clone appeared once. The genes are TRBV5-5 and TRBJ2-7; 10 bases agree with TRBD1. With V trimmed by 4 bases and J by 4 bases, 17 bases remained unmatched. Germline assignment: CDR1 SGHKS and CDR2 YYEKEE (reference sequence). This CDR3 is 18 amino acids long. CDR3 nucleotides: TGTGCCAGCAGCGAAGGGGCACCGGGACAGGGGATTAATTACGAGCAGTACTTC. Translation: CASSEGAPGQGINYEQYF.

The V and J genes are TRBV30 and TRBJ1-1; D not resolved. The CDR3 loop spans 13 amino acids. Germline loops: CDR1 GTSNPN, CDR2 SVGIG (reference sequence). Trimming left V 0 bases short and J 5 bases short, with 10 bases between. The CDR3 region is CAWSVTLETEAFF. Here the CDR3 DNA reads TGTGCCTGGAGTGTAACTCTGGAGACTGAAGCTTTCTTT. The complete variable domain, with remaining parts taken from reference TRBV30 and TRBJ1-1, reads SQTIHQWPATLVQPVGSPLSLECTVEGTSNPNLYWYRQAAGRGLQLLFYSVGIGQISSEVPQNLSASRPQDRQFILSSKKLLLSDSGFYLCAWSVTLETEAFFGQGTRLTVV.

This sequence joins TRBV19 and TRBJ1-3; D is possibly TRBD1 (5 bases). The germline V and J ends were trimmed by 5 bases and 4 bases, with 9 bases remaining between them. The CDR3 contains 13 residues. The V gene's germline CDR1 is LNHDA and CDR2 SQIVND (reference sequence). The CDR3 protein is CASSLQGGNTIYF. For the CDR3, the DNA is TGTGCCAGTAGTCTCCAGGGAGGAAACACCATATATTTT.

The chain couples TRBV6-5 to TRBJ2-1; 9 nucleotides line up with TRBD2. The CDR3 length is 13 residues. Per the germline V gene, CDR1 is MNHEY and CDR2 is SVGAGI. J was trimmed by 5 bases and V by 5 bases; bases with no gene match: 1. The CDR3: CASSSGRNNEQFF. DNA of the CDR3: TGTGCCAGCAGTAGCGGGAGGAACAATGAGCAGTTCTTC.

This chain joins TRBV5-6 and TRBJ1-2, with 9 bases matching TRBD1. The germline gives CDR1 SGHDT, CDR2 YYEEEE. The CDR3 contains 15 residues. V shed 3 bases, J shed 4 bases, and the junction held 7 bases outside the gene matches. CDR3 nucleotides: TGTGCCAGCAGCTCAACGGGACAGGGCGTCTATGGCTACACCTTC. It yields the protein CASSSTGQGVYGYTF.

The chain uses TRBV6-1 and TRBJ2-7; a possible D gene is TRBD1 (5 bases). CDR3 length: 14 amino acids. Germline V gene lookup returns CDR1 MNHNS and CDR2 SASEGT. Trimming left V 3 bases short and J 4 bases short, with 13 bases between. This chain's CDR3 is CASSERQGIYEQYF. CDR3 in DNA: TGTGCCAGCAGTGAGCGTCAGGGCATTTACGAGCAGTACTTC.

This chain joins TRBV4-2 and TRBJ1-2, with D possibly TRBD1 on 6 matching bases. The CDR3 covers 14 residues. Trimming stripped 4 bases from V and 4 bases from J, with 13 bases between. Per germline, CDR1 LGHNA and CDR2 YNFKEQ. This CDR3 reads CASSPTGLSYGYTF. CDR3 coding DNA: TGTGCCAGCAGCCCCACAGGGCTTAGCTATGGCTACACCTTC.

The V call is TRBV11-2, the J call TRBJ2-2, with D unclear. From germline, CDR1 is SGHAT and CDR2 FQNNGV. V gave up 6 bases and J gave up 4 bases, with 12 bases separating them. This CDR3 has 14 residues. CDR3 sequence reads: CASRVQFSTGELFF. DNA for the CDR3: TGTGCCAGCAGAGTTCAGTTTTCCACCGGGGAGCTGTTTTTT.

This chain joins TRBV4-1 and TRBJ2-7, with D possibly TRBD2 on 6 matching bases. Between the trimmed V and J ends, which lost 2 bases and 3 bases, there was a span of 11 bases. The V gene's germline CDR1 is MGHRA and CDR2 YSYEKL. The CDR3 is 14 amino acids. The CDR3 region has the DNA TGCGCCAGCAGCCAATTTCCGGGGGACTACGAGCAGTACTTC. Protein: CASSQFPGDYEQYF.

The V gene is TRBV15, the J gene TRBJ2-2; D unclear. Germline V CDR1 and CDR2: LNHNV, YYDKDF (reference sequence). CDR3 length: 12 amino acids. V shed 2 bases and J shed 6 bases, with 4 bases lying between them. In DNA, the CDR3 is TGTGCCACCAGCAGATATTCCGGGGAGCTGTTTTTT. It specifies CATSRYSGELFF.

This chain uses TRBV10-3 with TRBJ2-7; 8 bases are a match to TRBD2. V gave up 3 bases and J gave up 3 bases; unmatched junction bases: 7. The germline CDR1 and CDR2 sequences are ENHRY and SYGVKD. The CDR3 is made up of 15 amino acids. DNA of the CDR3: TGTGCCATCAGTGATACGGGAGGGGTAAGCTACGAGCAGTACTTC. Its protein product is CAISDTGGVSYEQYF.

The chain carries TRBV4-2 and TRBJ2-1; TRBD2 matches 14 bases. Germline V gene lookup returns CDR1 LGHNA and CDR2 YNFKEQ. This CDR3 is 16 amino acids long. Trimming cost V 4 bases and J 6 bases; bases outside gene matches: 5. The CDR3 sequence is CASSPLGLAGANEQFF. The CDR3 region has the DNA TGTGCCAGCAGCCCCTTGGGACTAGCGGGAGCCAATGAGCAGTTCTTC.

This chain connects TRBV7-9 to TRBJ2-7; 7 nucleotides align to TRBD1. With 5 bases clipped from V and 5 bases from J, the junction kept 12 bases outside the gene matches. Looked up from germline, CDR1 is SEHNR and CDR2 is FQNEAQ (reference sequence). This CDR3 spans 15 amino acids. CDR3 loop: CASSRWIGQANEQYF. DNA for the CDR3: TGTGCCAGCAGCAGGTGGATCGGACAGGCAAACGAGCAGTACTTC.

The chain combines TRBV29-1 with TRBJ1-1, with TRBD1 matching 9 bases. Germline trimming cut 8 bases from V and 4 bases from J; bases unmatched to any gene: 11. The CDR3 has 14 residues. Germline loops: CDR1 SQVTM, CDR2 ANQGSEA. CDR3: CSISTGGRGTEAFF. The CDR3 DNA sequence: TGCAGCATTTCAACAGGGGGCCGGGGCACTGAAGCTTTCTTT.

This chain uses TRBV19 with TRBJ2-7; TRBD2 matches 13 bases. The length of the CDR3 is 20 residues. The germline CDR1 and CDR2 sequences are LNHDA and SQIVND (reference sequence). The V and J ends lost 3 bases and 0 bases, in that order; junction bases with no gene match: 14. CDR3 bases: TGTGCCAGTAGTATTTCTGATTCGGGACTAGCGGGATCAAGCTCCTACGAGCAGTACTTC. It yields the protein CASSISDSGLAGSSSYEQYF.

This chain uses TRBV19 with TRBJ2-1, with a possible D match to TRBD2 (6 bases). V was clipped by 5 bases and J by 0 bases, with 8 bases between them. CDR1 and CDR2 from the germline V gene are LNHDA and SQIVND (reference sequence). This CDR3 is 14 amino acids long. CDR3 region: CASSFGGSYNEQFF. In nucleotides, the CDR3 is TGTGCCAGTAGTTTCGGGGGCTCCTACAATGAGCAGTTCTTC.

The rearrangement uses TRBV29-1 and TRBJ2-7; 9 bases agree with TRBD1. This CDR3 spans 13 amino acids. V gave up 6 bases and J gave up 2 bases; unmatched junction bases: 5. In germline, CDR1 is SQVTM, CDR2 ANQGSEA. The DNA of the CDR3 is TGCAGCGTGGTGGGACAGGGTGCCTACGAGCAGTACTTC. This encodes CSVVGQGAYEQYF.